The 28 T cell receptor beta chains presented below share a single source sample, sequenced in a study of shared T cell receptors in the human thymus. The table came from immunoSEQ multiplex PCR; TCRdb's copy has only in-frame clones and leaves some out. The table has roughly 410,000 clones, 85% to 95% seen once. Sequenced: thymocytes. Source of these receptors: a human donor.

The chain carries TRBV5-1 and TRBJ2-7; a weak D match, TRBD1 (6 bases). V lost 4 bases, J lost 3 bases, and 20 bases lay in between. Germline CDR1 is SGHRS and CDR2 is YFSETQ. The length of the CDR3 is 16 residues. CDR3 protein: CASSTGQKPTRYEQYF. CDR3 DNA: TGCGCCAGCAGCACAGGACAGAAACCTACCCGCTACGAGCAGTACTTC.

The chain joins TRBV28 to TRBJ1-5; maybe TRBD1 (5 bases). Germline values: CDR1 MDHEN, CDR2 SYDVKM. With 3 bases removed from V and 1 base from J, the gap between germline ends came to 7 bases. The CDR3 extends over 14 amino acids. The DNA of the CDR3 is TGTGCCAGCAGTTTGGGGCAGAGCAATCAGCCCCAGCATTTT. Translated, it gives CASSLGQSNQPQHF. The full variable domain, rest sourced from reference TRBV28 and TRBJ1-5, is DVKVTQSSRYLVKRTGEKVFLECVQDMDHENMFWYRQDPGLGLRLIYFSYDVKMKEKGDIPEGYSVSREKKERFSLILESASTNQTSMYLCASSLGQSNQPQHFGDGTRLSIL.

The chain joins TRBV5-6 to TRBJ1-5, with D tentatively TRBD1 (5 bases). V lost 3 bases to trimming and J lost 3 bases, with 16 bases between them. The CDR3 covers 16 residues. Germline V gene data show CDR1 as SGHDT and CDR2 as YYEEEE. The CDR3 DNA reads TGTGCCAGCAGCTGGCAGGGAGGATATGACAATCAGCCCCAGCATTTT. Its protein is CASSWQGGYDNQPQHF.

V gene TRBV27 combines with J gene TRBJ2-2; 7 bases line up with TRBD2. V lost 5 bases, J lost 2 bases, and 8 bases stayed unmatched. Germline values: CDR1 MNHEY, CDR2 SMNVEV (reference sequence). CDR3 size: 16 residues. The CDR3 nucleotides read TGTGCCAGCAGTCCCCGCTGGGAGGGAAACACCGGGGAGCTGTTTTTT. This encodes CASSPRWEGNTGELFF.

The chain has TRBV9 and TRBJ1-2; TRBD1 is a possible D gene (6 bases). The CDR3 is made up of 13 amino acids. V dropped 0 bases and J dropped 7 bases, with 10 bases sitting between them. The germline gives CDR1 SGDLS, CDR2 YYNGEE. The CDR3: CASSVGGGGGYTF. CDR3 bases: TGTGCCAGCAGCGTAGGAGGGGGTGGTGGCTACACCTTC.

The J gene is TRBJ1-1, the V gene TRBV19; the match to TRBD1 covers 7 bases. The ends lost 4 bases at V and 3 bases at J; junction bases unmatched: 14. CDR1 is LNHDA and CDR2 is SQIVND in the germline V gene (reference sequence). CDR3 length: 17 residues. CDR3 residues: CASSNPRGGGRDTEAFF. In DNA form, the CDR3 reads TGTGCCAGTAGTAACCCTAGAGGGGGCGGCAGGGACACTGAAGCTTTCTTT.

The chain uses TRBV18 and TRBJ2-1; D is unresolved. The CDR3 is 12 amino acids. The germline V and J ends were trimmed by 3 bases and 6 bases, with 6 bases remaining between them. Germline assignment: CDR1 KGHSH and CDR2 LQKENI. The CDR3 region is CASSPQSNEQFF. Here the CDR3 DNA reads TGTGCCAGCTCACCCCAGTCCAATGAGCAGTTCTTC.

This rearrangement joins TRBV5-4 to TRBJ1-1, with 7 bases matching TRBD1. V dropped 5 bases and J dropped 4; count of bases not matched to a gene: 14. This CDR3 has 16 residues. Germline V gene lookup returns CDR1 SGHNT and CDR2 YYREEE (reference sequence). This CDR3 is CASSTRGLGVGTEAFF. CDR3 sequence (DNA): TGTGCCAGCAGTACAAGGGGGCTCGGGGTAGGCACTGAAGCTTTCTTT.

The chain combines TRBV2 with TRBJ2-5, with D possibly being TRBD1 or TRBD2 (6 bases each). Trimming removed 5 bases from V and 5 bases from J, with 12 bases in between. This CDR3 is built from 13 residues. Per the germline V gene, CDR1 is SNHLY and CDR2 is FYNNEI. The CDR3 is CASSRGGSETQYF. CDR3 DNA: TGTGCCAGCAGTCGAGGGGGGTCCGAGACCCAGTACTTC.

This clone appeared once. This chain connects TRBV28 to TRBJ2-3; tentative D call: TRBD2 (7 bases). Looked up from germline, CDR1 is MDHEN and CDR2 is SYDVKM. Trimming pared 6 bases from V and 2 bases from J, leaving 18 bases between. The CDR3 sequence is 16 residues long. The CDR3 here is CASSGGAGELTDTQYF. In nucleotides, the CDR3 is TGTGCCAGCAGCGGGGGCGCGGGAGAGCTCACAGATACGCAGTATTTT.

The rearrangement joins TRBV27 to TRBJ1-1; the D is unclear. CDR1 and CDR2 from the germline V gene are MNHEY and SMNVEV (reference sequence). The CDR3 totals 13 residues. V was cut by 5 bases and J by 2 bases, with 9 bases left in between. In nucleotides, the CDR3 is TGTGCCAGCAGTGCAACAGCAAACACTGAAGCTTTCTTT. Amino acids: CASSATANTEAFF.

The chain couples TRBV7-3 to TRBJ1-1; TRBD1 is a possible D gene (6 bases). From germline, CDR1 is SGHTA and CDR2 FQGTGA. The germline V and J ends were trimmed by 1 base and 8 bases, with 14 bases remaining between them. The CDR3 loop spans 14 amino acids. The CDR3 spells CASSLKGGRVEAFF. For the CDR3, the DNA is TGTGCCAGCAGCTTAAAGGGGGGGCGAGTCGAAGCTTTCTTT.

V usage is TRBV27 and J usage is TRBJ1-5, with TRBD1 as a possible D gene (5 bases). The ends were cut back, 5 bases at V and 3 bases at J, with 14 bases in the middle. CDR1 MNHEY and CDR2 SMNVEV come from the germline V gene (reference sequence). The CDR3 loop spans 15 amino acids. CDR3 region: CASSLIRDVNQPQHF. CDR3 in DNA: TGTGCCAGCAGTCTGATCCGGGACGTCAATCAGCCCCAGCATTTT.

V gene TRBV30 combines with J gene TRBJ2-1, with TRBD2 matching 9 bases. The germline CDR1 and CDR2 sequences are GTSNPN and SVGIG (reference sequence). The length of the CDR3 is 12 residues. The J segment lost 3 bases and the V segment lost 8 bases, leaving 2 bases of the junction unmatched. The CDR3 region has the DNA TGTGCCGGACTAGCGAGCTACAATGAGCAGTTCTTC. This gives the protein CAGLASYNEQFF.

This chain joins TRBV4-1 and TRBJ2-3, with 9 bases lining up with TRBD1. This CDR3 region has 15 residues. V was pared by 8 bases and J by 0 bases, with 6 bases of the junction left unmatched. CDR1 is MGHRA, CDR2 YSYEKL, per germline. The chain's CDR3 is CASGRDRDSTDTQYF. Written as DNA, the CDR3 is TGCGCCAGCGGACGGGACAGGGATAGCACAGATACGCAGTATTTT.

V gene TRBV19 combines with J gene TRBJ1-5; 10 bases agree with TRBD1. Germline V CDR1 and CDR2: LNHDA, SQIVND (reference sequence). This CDR3 has 18 residues. The junction had 10 bases not matched to a gene; V was cut back by 5 bases and J by 0 bases. CDR3 loop: CASSEAPGTGVSNQPQHF. The CDR3 DNA reads TGTGCCAGTAGTGAGGCGCCCGGGACAGGGGTTAGCAATCAGCCCCAGCATTTT.

This rearrangement joins TRBV28 to TRBJ2-1, with a possible D match to TRBD2 (6 bases). The CDR3 length is 15 residues. V lost 6 bases and J lost 2, with 14 bases in between. Germline V lookup: CDR1 MDHEN, CDR2 SYDVKM. The CDR3 is CASRLSGYTYNEQFF. The CDR3, as DNA: TGTGCCAGCAGACTTAGCGGTTACACCTACAATGAGCAGTTCTTC.

V usage is TRBV30 and J usage is TRBJ2-7; perhaps TRBD2 as D (6 bases). Germline-derived CDR1 and CDR2 are GTSNPN and SVGIG (reference sequence). This CDR3 has 13 amino acids. V lost 4 bases to trimming and J lost 2 bases, with 12 bases between them. The CDR3 region has the DNA TGTGCCTGGACCCCCGGGACTCCCTACGAGCAGTACTTC. It specifies CAWTPGTPYEQYF.

The chain couples TRBV9 to TRBJ1-4, with 7 nucleotides matching TRBD1. Germline CDR1 and CDR2: SGDLS and YYNGEE. Trimming removed 3 bases from V and 8 bases from J; junction bases left unmatched: 13. The CDR3 is made up of 16 amino acids. The CDR3 loop reads CASSARKGGCDEKLFF. CDR3 sequence (DNA): TGTGCCAGCAGCGCCCGAAAAGGGGGCTGCGACGAAAAACTGTTTTTT. The full variable domain, in which reference TRBV9 and TRBJ1-4 provide the parts outside the CDR3, is DSGVTQTPKHLITATGQRVTLRCSPRSGDLSVYWYQQSLDQGLQFLIQYYNGEERAKGNILERFSAQQFPDLHSELNLSSLELGDSALYFCASSARKGGCDEKLFFGSGTQLSVL.

This chain joins TRBV7-9 and TRBJ2-7, with TRBD2 matching over 9 bases. Trimming at V came to 4 bases and at J to 2 bases, leaving 9 bases not matched to a gene. The CDR3 loop spans 16 amino acids. Germline CDR1 reads SEHNR; CDR2 reads FQNEAQ (reference sequence). Written as DNA, the CDR3 is TGTGCCAGCAGCTGGGACACGGCGGGAGGGCCCTACGAGCAGTACTTC. This gives the protein CASSWDTAGGPYEQYF.

The V gene is TRBV9, the J gene TRBJ2-7, with TRBD2 matching 12 bases. Germline V gives CDR1 SGDLS, CDR2 YYNGEE. The CDR3 loop spans 15 amino acids. V lost 4 bases and J lost 6; bases outside the gene matches: 8. This chain's CDR3 is CASSPGLAGWSEQYF. In nucleotides, the CDR3 is TGTGCCAGCAGCCCCGGACTAGCGGGATGGTCCGAGCAGTACTTC.

In nucleotides, the CDR3 is TGCGCCAGCAGCCCCAACCAGGGGCTAGCGATCAATGAGCAGTTCTTC. Translating gives CASSPNQGLAINEQFF. The chain recombines TRBV4-1 with TRBJ2-1, with D perhaps given as TRBD1 or TRBD2 (6 bases each). CDR1 and CDR2 from the germline V gene are MGHRA and YSYEKL. CDR3 length equals 16 residues. Trimming removed 4 bases at V and 6 bases at J, with 19 bases between.

The rearrangement links TRBV27 to TRBJ1-5, with D possibly being TRBD1 (6 bases). V gave up 5 bases and J gave up 1 base, with 9 bases separating them. In germline, CDR1 is MNHEY, CDR2 SMNVEV (reference sequence). There are 14 residues in the CDR3. The CDR3 DNA follows: TGTGCCAGCAGTGGAACAGGGAGCAATCAGCCCCAGCATTTT. Translating gives CASSGTGSNQPQHF.

CDR3 coding DNA: TGTGCCATTAGGCGACTAGCGGTTAGCACAGATACGCAGTATTTT. Residues: CAIRRLAVSTDTQYF. The rearrangement joins TRBV7-2 to TRBJ2-3, with 9 bases that match TRBD2. The CDR3 sequence is 15 residues long. CDR1 and CDR2 from the germline V gene are SGHTA and FQGNSA. V dropped 10 bases and J dropped 0; count of bases not matched to a gene: 8.

V gene TRBV11-3 combines with J gene TRBJ1-3, with TRBD1 matching 9 bases. With V trimmed by 5 bases and J by 0 bases, 8 bases remained unmatched. This CDR3 region has 17 residues. Germline CDR1 reads SGHNT; CDR2 reads YENEEA. The CDR3 sequence: CASSKDRGSPSGNTIYF. CDR3 sequence (DNA): TGTGCCAGCAGCAAGGACAGGGGTTCTCCCTCTGGAAACACCATATATTTT.

The chain joins TRBV10-1 to TRBJ2-2; D remains ambiguous. Between the trimmed V and J ends, which lost 8 bases and 1 base, there was a span of 11 bases. The CDR3 has 14 amino acids. Germline V gene sequence: CDR1 WNHNN, CDR2 SYGVQD (reference sequence). This CDR3 reads CASSRSVNTGELFF. The CDR3, as DNA: TGCGCCAGCTCTCGGAGCGTGAACACCGGGGAGCTGTTTTTT.

This chain uses TRBV5-1 with TRBJ2-3; TRBD2 matches at 8 bases. The junction had 7 bases not matched to a gene; V was cut back by 7 bases and J by 3 bases. Looked up from germline, CDR1 is SGHRS and CDR2 is YFSETQ. The CDR3 loop spans 14 amino acids. The CDR3 is CASHASGRTDTQYF. CDR3 in DNA: TGCGCCAGCCATGCGAGCGGGAGAACAGATACGCAGTATTTT.

This clone was counted a single time. The chain has TRBV19 and TRBJ1-2; D remains ambiguous. This CDR3 region has 15 residues. Trimming left V 1 base short and J 2 bases short, with 11 bases between. Germline V gene sequence: CDR1 LNHDA, CDR2 SQIVND (reference sequence). CDR3 sequence: CASSIAGRPNYGYTF. The CDR3 DNA reads as TGTGCCAGTAGTATAGCCGGGAGACCCAACTATGGCTACACCTTC.